These T cell receptor beta chains were read from a single sample in a study of a mutant IDH1 vaccine in newly diagnosed glioma. Sequencing used immunoSEQ multiplex PCR; TCRdb keeps in-frame clones, though not all of them. The sample records tens of thousands of clones, approximately 82% being singletons. Their antigen targets remain unknown. Sequenced material: PBMCs, taken from a glioma patient whose treatment included an IDH1 peptide vaccine. The receptors stem from a woman aged 18 to 35 with glioma. Each CDR3 is given with its conserved first and last residue. D genes are given only for firm matches. Rows give clone size only sometimes, using once, few, many, or a class for an expanded clone.

D gene	J gene	clone size	V gene	CDR3 DNA	CDR3 protein
TRBD1	TRBJ1-1	-	TRBV6-6	TGTGCCAGCATCGGACAGGGCACTGAAGCTTTCTTT	CASIGQGTEAFF
-	TRBJ2-1	-	TRBV7-9	TGTGCCAGCAGCTCAGCGCAGGGTGGGAATGAGCAGTTCTTC	CASSSAQGGNEQFF
-	TRBJ1-1	-	TRBV4-3	TGCGCCAGCAGCCAAGATGCAGGGACCACTGAAGCTTTCTTT	CASSQDAGTTEAFF
TRBD2	TRBJ2-7	-	TRBV27	TGTGCCAGCAGTTTAGTTTCGGGACTAAGTCGAGGGGAGCAGTACTTC	CASSLVSGLSRGEQYF
TRBD2	TRBJ2-1	-	TRBV13	TGTGCCAGCAGCTTAGGGACTAGCGGCGACAATGAGCAGTTCTTC	CASSLGTSGDNEQFF
-	TRBJ2-7	few	TRBV11-2	TGTGCCAGCAGCTACGCGGGACACCAATACGAGCAGTACTTC	CASSYAGHQYEQYF
TRBD1	TRBJ1-2	-	TRBV7-2	TGTGCCAGCAGCTTAGGCGACAGGGGTTATGGCTACACCTTC	CASSLGDRGYGYTF
TRBD1	TRBJ1-5	-	TRBV19	TGTGCCAGTAGTACCTCACTCGGGACAGGGCTGTATCAGCCCCAGCATTTT	CASSTSLGTGLYQPQHF
-	TRBJ2-1	-	TRBV20-1	TGCAGTGCCCCTCGCGTCGGCACGCAGTTCTTC	CSAPRVGTQFF
-	TRBJ1-1	-	TRBV2	TGTGCCAGCAGCGCAGAGGGGGTCCCCACCGACACTGAAGCTTTCTTT	CASSAEGVPTDTEAFF
-	TRBJ1-1	few	TRBV5-1	TGCGCCAGCAGCTTGGAGATCATTCGGGGTTCGGGAACTGAAGCTTTCTTT	CASSLEIIRGSGTEAFF
-	TRBJ2-2	few	TRBV7-2	TGTGCCAGCAGCGGACTGATCACCGGGGAGCTGTTTTTT	CASSGLITGELFF
-	TRBJ2-3	-	TRBV19	TGTGCCAGTAGGAGGGTGGCGCTCACAGATACGCAGTATTTT	CASRRVALTDTQYF
-	TRBJ1-1	-	TRBV5-1	TGCGCCAGCAGCTTGTATGGGGGCACTGAAGCTTTCTTT	CASSLYGGTEAFF
-	TRBJ1-1	few	TRBV4-3	TGCGCCAGCAGCCAGGGTCGGAACACTGAAGCTTTCTTT	CASSQGRNTEAFF
TRBD1	TRBJ2-7	-	TRBV29-1	TGCAGCGCAGCCGGGACAGAGATAACCTACGAGCAGTACTTC	CSAAGTEITYEQYF
TRBD1	TRBJ2-7	-	TRBV25-1	TGTGCCAGCAGCGCCGCCGGGACAGCGTCCTACGAGCAGTACTTC	CASSAAGTASYEQYF
TRBD2	TRBJ2-5	-	TRBV18	TGTGCCAGCTCACCACGTTTAGCGGGAGGTCCAGAGACCCAGTACTTC	CASSPRLAGGPETQYF
-	TRBJ1-1	-	TRBV11-3	TGTGCCAGCAGCTTACGGCAGGAGAACACTGAAGCTTTCTTT	CASSLRQENTEAFF
TRBD1	TRBJ2-7	-	TRBV4-3	TGCGCCAGCAGCCAAGGGCGGGGACAGGGGGACTACGAGCAGTACTTC	CASSQGRGQGDYEQYF
-	TRBJ2-7	-	TRBV12-5	TGTGCTAGTGGTTTGGTACGGGCGGGGACCTACGAGCAGTACTTC	CASGLVRAGTYEQYF
-	TRBJ1-5	-	TRBV15	TGTTCAACAGCAGAGGTAGAGAATCAGCCCCAGCATTTT	CSTAEVENQPQHF
-	TRBJ2-5	-	TRBV6-1	TGTGCCAGCAGTGCTACGCGTCGGACCCAGTACTTC	CASSATRRTQYF
-	TRBJ1-3	-	TRBV18	TGTGCCAGCTCAAGGCAGAACTCTGGAAACACCATATATTTT	CASSRQNSGNTIYF
-	TRBJ1-2	few	TRBV30	TGTGCCTGGAGTGGGACAGCCGGGGGCTACACCTTC	CAWSGTAGGYTF
-	TRBJ1-4	once	TRBV6-1	TGTGCCAGCACCACAGGGACTTATGAAAAACTGTTTTTT	CASTTGTYEKLFF
-	TRBJ1-5	few	TRBV18	TGTGCCAGCTCACCACAGACGGCCTATAGCAATCAGCCCCAGCATTTT	CASSPQTAYSNQPQHF
-	TRBJ2-2	-	TRBV4-1	TGCGCCAGCAGCCAAGATCCGGGACACCTCGCGGGCACCGGGGAGCTGTTTTTT	CASSQDPGHLAGTGELFF
-	TRBJ1-1	-	TRBV2	TGTGCCAGTCCGATCTTGAACACTGAAGCTTTCTTT	CASPILNTEAFF
-	TRBJ2-2	-	TRBV13	TGTGCCAGCAGCCCCCACGGTGTGGGTAGCACCGGGGAGCTGTTTTTT	CASSPHGVGSTGELFF
-	TRBJ1-1	few	TRBV5-6	TGTGCCAGCAGCTTGATGGAAGAAGCTTTCTTT	CASSLMEEAFF
-	TRBJ2-3	-	TRBV18	TGTGCCAGCTCACCACCTTCCAAAGATACGCAGTATTTT	CASSPPSKDTQYF
-	TRBJ1-1	-	TRBV7-2	TGTGCCAGCAGCTTCCCCGGGACGGAAGCTTTCTTT	CASSFPGTEAFF
-	TRBJ2-1	-	TRBV25-1	TGTGCCAGCAGTGTCGGGAGTAATGAGCAGTTCTTC	CASSVGSNEQFF
-	TRBJ2-2	-	TRBV7-2	TGTGCCAGCAGCTTTTTGCGAGGTAGCACCGGGGAGCTGTTTTTT	CASSFLRGSTGELFF
-	TRBJ1-5	few	TRBV7-3	TGTGCCAGCAGTCTGACCAGGGACCAGCCCCAGCATTTT	CASSLTRDQPQHF
-	TRBJ2-5	-	TRBV7-3	TGTGCCAGCAGCCCATCCTTTGGGGAAGAGACCCAGTACTTC	CASSPSFGEETQYF
TRBD1	TRBJ2-7	-	TRBV18	TGTGCCAGCTCTCGACAGGGGCCGAACCCCTACGAGCAGTACTTC	CASSRQGPNPYEQYF
-	TRBJ2-5	-	TRBV18	TGTGCCAGCTCACAGGGAGCAGAGACCCAGTACTTC	CASSQGAETQYF
-	TRBJ1-2	-	TRBV5-5	TGTGCCAGCAGCCCGCAGCTCTATGGCTACACCTTC	CASSPQLYGYTF
TRBD1	TRBJ1-2	-	TRBV4-3	TGCGCCAGCAGCCAAGATCCACAGGGGGCCTATGGCTACACCTTC	CASSQDPQGAYGYTF
TRBD2	TRBJ2-7	-	TRBV6-5	TGTGCCAGCAGTTACTTGGGCGGACTAGCGTTCTACGAGCAGTACTTC	CASSYLGGLAFYEQYF
-	TRBJ2-1	-	TRBV15	TGTGCCACCAGCGTAGGTCCCTCCTACAATGAGCAGTTCTTC	CATSVGPSYNEQFF
-	TRBJ2-7	once	TRBV6-1	TGTGCCAGCAGTGAAAATCTATACGAGCAGTACTTC	CASSENLYEQYF
-	TRBJ2-2	few	TRBV6-7	TGTGCCAAGGGGAAGACCGGGGAGCTGTTTTTT	CAKGKTGELFF
TRBD2	TRBJ2-4	-	TRBV7-2	TGTGCCAGCAGCCAAGGGCGGGGGGGCGCCTTC	CASSQGRGGAF
-	TRBJ2-5	-	TRBV29-1	TGCAGTCCCACCCGGGGAGAGACCCAGTACTTC	CSPTRGETQYF
-	TRBJ1-3	-	TRBV5-4	TGTGCCAGCACCACGATAAGCGCCAACTTGGGAAACACCATATATTTT	CASTTISANLGNTIYF
-	TRBJ1-5	-	TRBV7-9	TGTGCCAGCAGCAATATGGGAGACTCGCCGCCCCAGCATTTT	CASSNMGDSPPQHF
-	TRBJ2-7	few	TRBV7-8	TGTGCCAGCAGCTTAGCGGCTGAGCAGTACTTC	CASSLAAEQYF
-	TRBJ1-5	few	TRBV2	TGTGCCAGCAGTGGGACAGCAGATAGCAATCAGCCCCGGCATTTT	CASSGTADSNQPRHF
-	TRBJ1-1	-	TRBV19	TGTGCCAGTAGGACTCTAGGGAGTACTGAAGCTTTCTTT	CASRTLGSTEAFF